The rows below give T cell receptor beta chains drawn from one sample of a study of identical twins. TCRdb fed the 5' RACE reads into MiXCR, producing one record per CDR3 protein. Of over 550,000 distinct CDR3 sequences in the sample, just over 7% were seen once. These data are also associated with another study on yellow fever vaccine responses in identical twins.

The source material was PBMCs. The receptors were gathered from a young woman in good health. Each CDR3 is given with its conserved first and last residue. A D gene is named only where the DNA matches it firmly. Size is omitted from some rows. Given values are once, few, many or a class for expanded clones.

TRBJ2-5,TRBD1,TRBV3-1,NA,TGTGCCAGCTCATCAACCAGGACAGGGTCAGAGACCCAGTACTTC,CASSSTRTGSETQYF
TRBJ2-7,TRBD1,TRBV20-1,few,TGCAGTGCCGCCCCCGGGCAGGGGGTCGTCCACGAGCAGTACTTC,CSAAPGQGVVHEQYF
TRBJ2-3,TRBD2,TRBV4-2,few,TGTGCCAGCAGCCAAGAAAGGAGCGGGAGCTGGGGTAATCAAGATACGCAGTATTTT,CASSQERSGSWGNQDTQYF
TRBJ1-2,TRBD1,TRBV28,many,TGTGCCAGCAGTTTACGGACAGGGGTTTTCTATGGCTACACCTTC,CASSLRTGVFYGYTF
TRBJ2-1,NA,TRBV2,many,TGTGCCAGCAGTGTGAGGCTAGCGTCTGGCAATGAGCAGTTCTTC,CASSVRLASGNEQFF
TRBJ2-3,NA,TRBV20-1,few,TGCAGTGCTCCCGGGCCGAGCACAGATACGCAGTATTTT,CSAPGPSTDTQYF
TRBJ2-3,TRBD2,TRBV12-3/TRBV12-4,NA,TGTGCCAGCAGTTTCACTAGCGACCGCACAGATACGCAGTATTTT,CASSFTSDRTDTQYF
TRBJ2-5,TRBD1,TRBV5-1,few,TGCGCCAGCAGCACCACGTATATGACAGGGGATGGGGAGACCCAGTACTTC,CASSTTYMTGDGETQYF
TRBJ2-5,TRBD1,TRBV29-1,few,TGCAGCGCCTGGACAGGGGGCCGGAGGTTAGGAGAGACCCAGTACTTC,CSAWTGGRRLGETQYF
TRBJ1-1,NA,TRBV4-2,many,TGTGCCAGCAGCCAAGTGGCACGTCAAGAGGCTTTCTTT,CASSQVARQEAFF
TRBJ1-2,NA,TRBV3-1,NA,TGTGCCAGCAGCCAGCAGGAAAACTATGGCTACACCTTC,CASSQQENYGYTF
TRBJ2-4,NA,TRBV9,NA,TGTGCCAGCAGCGGGGCGGGGAGCGACATTCAGTACTTC,CASSGAGSDIQYF
TRBJ2-7,NA,TRBV7-3,NA,TGTGCCAGCTCGGTCGGGCAGAGCTCCTACGAGCAGTACTTC,CASSVGQSSYEQYF
TRBJ1-4,TRBD1,TRBV5-1,many,TGCGCCAGCAGCTTGACAGGTCCCGGGACAGGGAGGTCAACTAATGAAAAACTGTTTTTT,CASSLTGPGTGRSTNEKLFF
TRBJ1-6,NA,TRBV4-1,few,TGCGCCAGCAGAATCTCCTATAATTCACCCCTCCACTTT,CASRISYNSPLHF
TRBJ2-3,NA,TRBV25-1,NA,TGTGCCAGCAGTAGAACAGGGAGGCCAGATACGCAGTATTTT,CASSRTGRPDTQYF
TRBJ1-1,TRBD1,TRBV6-1,NA,TGTGCCAGCAGTGAGGGCAGGGGGACTGAAGCTTTCTTT,CASSEGRGTEAFF
TRBJ2-1,TRBD2,TRBV4-2,NA,TGTGCCAGCAGCCAAGTACTAGCGGGAGGGCCAGTTAAGACAAATGAGCAGTTCTTC,CASSQVLAGGPVKTNEQFF
TRBJ2-5,TRBD2,TRBV20-1,NA,TGCTGTGCTAGAGATGGGTCTAGCGGCAGAGAGACCCAGTACTTC,CCARDGSSGRETQYF
TRBJ2-1,NA,TRBV7-2,many,TGTGCCAGCAGCACGCAGGGGACGGTCTACAATGAGCAGTTCTTC,CASSTQGTVYNEQFF
TRBJ2-7,NA,TRBV6-1,NA,TGTGCCAGCAGTGAAGGGCCGGGAGTTAACGAGCAGTACTTC,CASSEGPGVNEQYF
TRBJ2-7,NA,TRBV14,NA,TGTGCCAGCAGCCAAGACCGGGCGACCTACGAGCAGTACTTC,CASSQDRATYEQYF
TRBJ1-1,NA,TRBV12-3/TRBV12-4,few,TGTGCCAGCAGTTATTATTTACGGTTGGGCCACACTGAAGCTTTCTTT,CASSYYLRLGHTEAFF
TRBJ1-1,NA,TRBV20-1,many,TGCAGTGCTATTAGAAGGGACACTGAAGCTTTCTTT,CSAIRRDTEAFF
TRBJ2-1,TRBD1,TRBV24-1,many,TGTGCCACCAGTTCTAGGGACAGGGACCTCGATGAGCAGTTCTTC,CATSSRDRDLDEQFF
TRBJ1-1,TRBD1,TRBV6-1,few,TGTGCCAGCAGCCCTTGGCGACAGGGGGCCACTGAAGCTTTCTTT,CASSPWRQGATEAFF
TRBJ2-1,TRBD2,TRBV5-6,NA,TGTGCCAGCAGCTCCGGGAGCGGGAGATACAATGAGCAGTTCTTC,CASSSGSGRYNEQFF
TRBJ2-3,TRBD2,TRBV27,NA,TGTGCCAGCAGTTCAGTTCTAGCGGGGGGGCCAGATACGCAGTATTTT,CASSSVLAGGPDTQYF
TRBJ2-3,TRBD1,TRBV12-3/TRBV12-4,NA,TGTGCCAGCAGCATGAGGGGGCGCGGCACAGATACGCAGTATTTT,CASSMRGRGTDTQYF
TRBJ2-1,TRBD2,TRBV5-1,NA,TGCGCCAGCAGCTTGGGGCAAAGCGGGAAAGGACGCAATGAGCAGTTCTTC,CASSLGQSGKGRNEQFF
TRBJ2-1,NA,TRBV12-2,NA,TGTGCAAGTCGCTCCACCCCCGGGACGGACTACAATGAGCAGTTCTTC,CASRSTPGTDYNEQFF
TRBJ2-3,TRBD1,TRBV6-5,NA,TGTGCCAGCAGTTACACAGGGGTGGTAACAGATACGCAGTATTTT,CASSYTGVVTDTQYF
TRBJ1-1,NA,TRBV14,few,TGTGCCAGCAGCCAACTGCCACAGTGGGGCACTGAAGCTTTCTTT,CASSQLPQWGTEAFF
TRBJ2-6,NA,TRBV18,few,TGTGCCAGCTCCCCACTTGGGACCTCTGGGGCCAACGTCCTGACTTTC,CASSPLGTSGANVLTF
TRBJ2-3,NA,TRBV5-1,many,TGCGCCAGCAGCTACGGAGGGATCCCAGATACGCAGTATTTT,CASSYGGIPDTQYF
TRBJ2-3,NA,TRBV29-1,few,TGCAGCGTCGGGACAAACGCCGTAAGACGCACAGATACGCAGTATTTT,CSVGTNAVRRTDTQYF
TRBJ2-1,TRBD2,TRBV7-8,many,TGTGCCAGCAGACCCGGACTAGCGAGTTACAATGAGCAGTTCTTC,CASRPGLASYNEQFF
TRBJ2-4,NA,TRBV5-6,many,TGTGCCAGCAGCTTGGAGCCCACAGTCAAAAACATTCAGTACTTC,CASSLEPTVKNIQYF
TRBJ2-1,NA,TRBV5-1,many,TGCGCCAGCAGCCATCTCCGTGGGCCCTACAATGAGCAGTTCTTC,CASSHLRGPYNEQFF
TRBJ2-7,TRBD2,TRBV19,NA,TGTGCCAGTAGTATCGGGACTAGCGGGATCAGGGGATACGAGCAGTACTTC,CASSIGTSGIRGYEQYF
TRBJ1-2,NA,TRBV11-2,few,TGTGCCAGCAGCCCCTTCCCGGACGGGAACTATGGCTACACCTTC,CASSPFPDGNYGYTF
TRBJ2-1,NA,TRBV7-2,few,TGTGCCAGCAGCTTGGCCGGGACACGGGGCAATGAGCAGTTCTTC,CASSLAGTRGNEQFF
TRBJ2-1,NA,TRBV12-3/TRBV12-4,few,TGTGCCAGCAGTTGGGACCGCTATGAGCAGTTCTTC,CASSWDRYEQFF
TRBJ2-7,TRBD2,TRBV7-3,many,TGTGCCAGCAGCTCCGGGACTAGCGGGGGCCTCTCCTACGAGCAGTACTTC,CASSSGTSGGLSYEQYF
TRBJ1-1,NA,TRBV29-1,NA,TGCAGCGTTGAAGCGGGGGTGAACACTGAAGCTTTCTTT,CSVEAGVNTEAFF
TRBJ1-5,TRBD1,TRBV12-3/TRBV12-4,many,TGTGCCAGCAGTCTAAGGGACAGGGGGGGACCCCAGCATTTT,CASSLRDRGGPQHF
TRBJ2-7,TRBD2,TRBV4-1,many,TGCGCCAGCAGCCAAATACTAGCGGCGACCTACGAGCAGTACTTC,CASSQILAATYEQYF
TRBJ2-3,TRBD2,TRBV3-1,few,TGTGCCAGCAGCCCCGTTAGGAGCGGGAGGGCCGTAGATACGCAGTATTTT,CASSPVRSGRAVDTQYF
TRBJ1-1,NA,TRBV20-1,many,TGCAGTGCTAGAGATGCCGGGGACACTGAAGCTTTCTTT,CSARDAGDTEAFF
TRBJ2-7,NA,TRBV2,few,TGTGCCAGCAAGTCCCCGTGGGGGTACTACGAGCAGTACTTC,CASKSPWGYYEQYF
TRBJ1-1,NA,TRBV11-2,few,TGTGCCAGCAGCTTAAGGGGAGGACAGACAAGGAACACTGAAGCTTTCTTT,CASSLRGGQTRNTEAFF
TRBJ2-7,TRBD2,TRBV24-1,few,TGTGCCACCAGTGATTTAGCGGGAGGAAACGAGCAGTACTTC,CATSDLAGGNEQYF
TRBJ2-7,TRBD1,TRBV2,many,TGTGCCAGCAGCTGGACAGGGAGCTCCTACGAGCAGTACTTC,CASSWTGSSYEQYF
TRBJ1-1,TRBD1,TRBV15,few,TGTGCCACCAGCAGGGCCAGGGGGCGGGACACTGAAGCTTTCTTT,CATSRARGRDTEAFF
TRBJ2-1,TRBD2,TRBV3-1,few,TGTGCCAGCAGCCAAGAAGGTAACCTAGCGGGGACGTACAATGAGCAGTTCTTC,CASSQEGNLAGTYNEQFF